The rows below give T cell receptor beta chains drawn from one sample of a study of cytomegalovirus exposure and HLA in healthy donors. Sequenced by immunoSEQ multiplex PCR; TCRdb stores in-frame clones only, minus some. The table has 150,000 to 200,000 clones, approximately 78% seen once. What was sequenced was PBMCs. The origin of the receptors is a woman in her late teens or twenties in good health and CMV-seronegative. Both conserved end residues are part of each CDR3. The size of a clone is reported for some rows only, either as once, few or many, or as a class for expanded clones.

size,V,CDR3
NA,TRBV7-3,CASSPGEGAYAEAFF
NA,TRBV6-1,CASSLRVDTEAFF
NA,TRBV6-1,CASSERVGLAGQETQYF
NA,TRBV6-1,CASRSGLNTEAFF
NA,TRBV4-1,CASSQDPGLYYGYTF
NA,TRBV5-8,CASSLALVHYNEQFF
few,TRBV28,CASTPTDREIPWDEQYF
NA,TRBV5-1,CASSPAPAGYEQYF
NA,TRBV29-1,CSVENRARETQYF
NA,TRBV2,CASSGAETNEKLFF
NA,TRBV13,CASSPNRGGIQYF
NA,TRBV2,CASRSDSAVGNQPQHF
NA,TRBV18,CASSPLRSWRETTDTQYF
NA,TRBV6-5,CASSYSNSGLGETQYF
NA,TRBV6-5,CASSWGQGDGYTF